The clone carrying this TCR beta chain has more than one count but fewer than ten. V was cut by 3 bases and J by 2 bases, with 8 bases left in between. Germline lookup yields CDR1 GTSNPN and CDR2 SVGIG (reference sequence). The CDR3 sequence is 12 residues long. These data belong to a study of T cells after yellow fever vaccination. TCRdb re-analysed the 5' RACE reads in MiXCR, keeping a single row per CDR3 protein. The sample contains about 330,000 distinct CDR3 sequences, over 3.5% of which appear only once. This specimen consisted of PBMCs, obtained 5 days after the yellow fever booster vaccination. The chain recombines TRBV30 with TRBJ2-7; D may correspond to TRBD1 or TRBD2 (5 bases each). The TCR was taken from a young man who received the YFV17D yellow fever vaccine. The CDR3: CAWSRDAYEQYF. CDR3 coding DNA: TGTGCCTGGAGCCGGGACGCCTACGAGCAGTACTTC.